The 12 T cell receptor beta chains reported below all come from one sample, sequenced in a study of blood T cell repertoires in COVID-19. This table comes from immunoSEQ multiplex PCR, and its TCRdb copy is limited to in-frame clones, with some not included. The sample carries approximately 190,000 clones, 83% recorded once. The sample comprised peripheral blood. The receptors originated from a woman in her forties with acute or convalescent COVID-19.

The rearrangement joins TRBV14 to TRBJ1-2; the D gene is possibly TRBD1 (6 bases). Germline loops: CDR1 SGHDN, CDR2 FVKESK. Trimming cost V 1 base and J 4 bases, with 10 bases left between them. There are 14 residues in the CDR3. CDR3 DNA sequence: TGTGCCAGCAGCCAAGGGACAGCCTCCTATGGCTACACCTTC. Translation: CASSQGTASYGYTF.

V and J are TRBV18 and TRBJ2-3; 9 bases align to TRBD2. V dropped 3 bases and J dropped 6; count of bases not matched to a gene: 13. CDR3 length: 17 amino acids. The germline gives CDR1 KGHSH, CDR2 LQKENI. CDR3 nucleotides: TGTGCCAGCTCACCCCCTCGGCCTAGCGGGGATCAGGATACGCAGTATTTT. It is translated as CASSPPRPSGDQDTQYF. Supplemented by reference TRBV18 and TRBJ2-3, the full variable domain reads NAGVMQNPRHLVRRRGQEARLRCSPMKGHSHVYWYRQLPEEGLKFMVYLQKENIIDESGMPKERFSAEFPKEGPSILRIQQVVRGDSAAYFCASSPPRPSGDQDTQYFGPGTRLTVL.

This clone was recorded at least ten times. V and J are TRBV7-8 and TRBJ1-1, with D tentatively TRBD1 (5 bases). The V and J ends lost 5 bases and 1 base respectively, with 11 bases between them. The germline V gene has CDR1 SGHVS and CDR2 FQNEAQ. The CDR3 is 14 amino acids. This chain's CDR3 is CASSLWGQNTEAFF. Here the CDR3 DNA reads TGTGCCAGCAGCCTTTGGGGCCAGAACACTGAAGCTTTCTTT.

In this sample, this clone turned up once. The chain recombines TRBV2 with TRBJ2-5; 11 nucleotides agree with TRBD2. The CDR3 consists of 15 residues. V was clipped by 4 bases and J by 4 bases; unmatched bases: 5. Germline V gene lookup returns CDR1 SNHLY and CDR2 FYNNEI. DNA for the CDR3: TGTGCCAGCAGTGGAATCGGGACTAGCGGAGAGACCCAGTACTTC. Its protein product is CASSGIGTSGETQYF.

The rearrangement uses TRBV5-1 and TRBJ1-5, with 9 positions matching TRBD1. V lost 2 bases, J lost 6 bases, and 6 bases stayed unmatched. There are 15 residues in the CDR3. Germline V gene sequence: CDR1 SGHRS, CDR2 YFSETQ. DNA of the CDR3: TGCGCCAGCAGCTTTACAGGGGGCGCGAGTCAGCCCCAGCATTTT. It codes for CASSFTGGASQPQHF. Looking up the rest from reference TRBV5-1 and TRBJ1-5 gives the full variable domain: KAGVTQTPRYLIKTRGQQVTLSCSPISGHRSVSWYQQTPGQGLQFLFEYFSETQRNKGNFPGRFSGRQFSNSRSEMNVSTLELGDSALYLCASSFTGGASQPQHFGDGTRLSIL.

The chain couples TRBV29-1 to TRBJ1-1, with a possible D match to TRBD1 (5 bases). Germline V gene lookup returns CDR1 SQVTM and CDR2 ANQGSEA. V was clipped by 6 bases and J by 8 bases, with 16 bases between them. The CDR3 covers 12 residues. CDR3 region: CSVVAGVSEAFF. In DNA, the CDR3 is TGCAGCGTCGTGGCGGGGGTATCCGAAGCTTTCTTT.

V usage is TRBV10-3 and J usage is TRBJ2-7; a weak D match, TRBD1 (5 bases). CDR3 length: 15 residues. Trimming took 8 bases from V and 1 from J, leaving 18 bases between them. Looked up from germline, CDR1 is ENHRY and CDR2 is SYGVKD. CDR3 sequence: CAIATAWQGSYEQYF. CDR3 nucleotide sequence: TGTGCCATCGCCACGGCGTGGCAGGGATCCTACGAGCAGTACTTC.

The chain has TRBV28 and TRBJ1-1; D remains unclear. Trimming left V 2 bases short and J 0 bases short, with 10 bases between. The CDR3 sequence is 15 residues long. CDR1 and CDR2 from the germline V gene are MDHEN and SYDVKM. CDR3 bases: TGTGCCAGCAGTTTAGTGGCCAGAATGAACACTGAAGCTTTCTTT. Its protein is CASSLVARMNTEAFF.

The chain uses TRBV27 and TRBJ2-7, with TRBD2 identical over 9 bases. The length of the CDR3 is 14 residues. Losses at the gene ends were 4 bases for V and 2 bases for J; bases not matched to a gene: 3. Germline CDR1 is MNHEY and CDR2 is SMNVEV (reference sequence). The CDR3 DNA is TGTGCCAGCAGTTGGGCTAGCGGGGCCTACGAGCAGTACTTC. It yields the protein CASSWASGAYEQYF.

J is TRBJ1-2 and V is TRBV4-1; D remains ambiguous. The CDR3 is made up of 16 amino acids. CDR1 is MGHRA and CDR2 is YSYEKL in the germline V gene. V was trimmed by 1 base and J by 6 bases, leaving 18 bases between them. The CDR3 here is CASSQAPGPLGDGYTF. CDR3 nucleotides: TGCGCCAGCAGCCAAGCCCCAGGACCATTGGGAGATGGCTACACCTTC.

The chain combines TRBV30 with TRBJ1-6, with D unresolved. Germline values: CDR1 GTSNPN, CDR2 SVGIG (reference sequence). The CDR3 contains 17 residues. Trimming cost V 2 bases and J 0 bases, with 14 bases left between them. CDR3 region: CAWSRDKTSSYNSPLHF. The CDR3 coding sequence is TGTGCCTGGAGTCGGGATAAGACCAGCTCCTATAATTCACCCCTCCACTTT.

The chain is built from TRBV10-3 and TRBJ2-7; TRBD2 matches at 11 bases. The CDR3 covers 13 residues. CDR1 is ENHRY and CDR2 is SYGVKD in the germline V gene. Unmatched junction bases numbered 5, after V lost 9 bases and J lost 4 bases. CDR3 DNA sequence: TGTGCCATAGGACTAGCGGGCTCATACGAGCAGTACTTC. It translates to CAIGLAGSYEQYF.